This is a list of T cell receptor beta chains from one sample in a study of shared clonotypes between healthy human individuals. Here immunoSEQ multiplex PCR was the method, and the copy in TCRdb shows in-frame clones only, minus some. The data contain 550,000 to 750,000 clones, around 95% of them seen just once; the ten biggest clones take up 0.11%. Sequences were obtained from naive CD8+ T cells sorted from blood. These receptors all stem from a woman in her 30s in good health. The CDR3 runs from the conserved cysteine through the conserved F or W. The D gene is left open where the match is weak. Size is stated for part of the rows, as once, few or many counts, or as a class when the clone is expanded.

TRBJ2-7	TRBD2	TRBV27	NA	TGTGCCAGCAGTTTGGGGACTAGCCTCTCCTACGAGCAGTACTTC	CASSLGTSLSYEQYF
TRBJ2-1	NA	TRBV10-3	NA	TGTGCCATCAGTGACGGATACACGGACTACAATGAGCAGTTCTTC	CAISDGYTDYNEQFF
TRBJ2-1	TRBD2	TRBV5-1	NA	TGCGCCAGCAGCGGAACTAGCGGCACCTACAATGAGCAGTTCTTC	CASSGTSGTYNEQFF
TRBJ2-2	NA	TRBV5-4	NA	TGTGCCAGCAGCTTGGGGTCAGGACGAACCGGGGAGCTGTTTTTT	CASSLGSGRTGELFF
TRBJ1-4	NA	TRBV7-2	NA	TGTGCCAGCAGCTTAGACTTATTAGAGGCAACTAATGAAAAACTGTTTTTT	CASSLDLLEATNEKLFF
TRBJ2-7	TRBD1	TRBV10-1	NA	TGCGCCAGCAGTGAGAGGCAGGGGGTGACCTACGAGCAGTACTTC	CASSERQGVTYEQYF
TRBJ2-7	NA	TRBV5-4	NA	TGTGCCAGCAGCGATTCGGATTCCTACGAGCAGTACTTC	CASSDSDSYEQYF
TRBJ2-3	NA	TRBV15	NA	TGTGCCACCAGCAGAACCTTCGCAGGCCAGGGGGGGACAGATACGCAGTATTTT	CATSRTFAGQGGTDTQYF
TRBJ2-1	TRBD2	TRBV11-1	NA	TGTGCCAGCAGCTCACCCGGACTAGCGGGAGGGGGGGAGCAGTTCTTC	CASSSPGLAGGGEQFF
TRBJ2-7	NA	TRBV9	NA	TGTGCCAGCAGCGTAACCTTAACGGACACTAGCTACGAGCAGTACTTC	CASSVTLTDTSYEQYF
TRBJ1-1	NA	TRBV7-9	few	TGTGCCAGCAGCTTAGAGCAGGCTCCCGCTGAAGCTTTCTTT	CASSLEQAPAEAFF
TRBJ1-3	NA	TRBV6-6	NA	TGTGCCAGCAGCAGAAAGCTCAGGGACACCATATATTTT	CASSRKLRDTIYF
TRBJ2-7	TRBD2	TRBV5-4	NA	TGTGCCAGCAGCTTGGTGACTATCCTAGCGGAATCCTCCTACGAGCAGTACTTC	CASSLVTILAESSYEQYF
TRBJ2-7	NA	TRBV7-2	NA	TGTGCCAGCAGCTTTGGGATTCGTTCACGCTACGAGCAGTACTTC	CASSFGIRSRYEQYF
TRBJ2-7	TRBD2	TRBV4-1	once	TGCGCCAGCAGCCTATCCGGGACTAGTTCCTACGAGCAGTACTTC	CASSLSGTSSYEQYF
TRBJ1-1	NA	TRBV28	NA	TGTGCCAGCAGCCAGACCCGGCGCAGGGGAACTGAAGCTTTCTTT	CASSQTRRRGTEAFF
TRBJ2-7	NA	TRBV13	NA	TGTGCCAGCAGCTTACTATCCGAAAGCGGGTTCCACGAGCAGTACTTC	CASSLLSESGFHEQYF
TRBJ2-3	TRBD1	TRBV28	NA	TGTGCCAGCAGAGAGGGACAGACAAGCACAGATACGCAGTATTTT	CASREGQTSTDTQYF
TRBJ2-1	NA	TRBV4-2	few	TGTGCCAGCAGTCCCCGGGACAACAATGAGCAGTTCTTC	CASSPRDNNEQFF
TRBJ1-2	TRBD1	TRBV27	once	TGTGCCAGCAGTCGGGACAGGGTTGGCTACACCTTC	CASSRDRVGYTF
TRBJ2-1	NA	TRBV5-6	once	TGTGCCAGCAGCTCCCTAGGGGACAATTACAATGAGCAGTTCTTC	CASSSLGDNYNEQFF
TRBJ1-1	NA	TRBV5-1	NA	TGCGCCAGCAGCTTGGTGGGTATGAACACTGAAGCTTTCTTT	CASSLVGMNTEAFF
TRBJ2-7	NA	TRBV7-9	NA	TGTGCCAGCGGGGGAAACGAGCAGTACTTC	CASGGNEQYF
TRBJ1-5	NA	TRBV28	NA	TGTGCCAGCACCGACACAGGGTCAAATCAGCCCCAGCATTTT	CASTDTGSNQPQHF